The 27 T cell receptor beta chains below come from one sample, sequenced in a study of T cell clonality in common variable immunodeficiency. Here immunoSEQ multiplex PCR was the method, and the copy in TCRdb shows in-frame clones only, minus some. The table lists some 60,000 clones, no singletons, with approximately 1.6% in the top ten. Material: peripheral blood mononuclear cells. The receptors originated from a person aged 18-70 years in good health.

This clone was detected many times. The sequenced fragment ends 3 residues before the CDR3 boundary, so the rest is inferred from the germline J gene. The rearrangement joins TRBV20-1 to TRBJ2-7, with 7 positions matching TRBD1. This CDR3 is 13 amino acids long. Germline CDR1 is DFQATT and CDR2 is SNEGSKA (reference sequence). V trimming: 5 bases; J trimming: 2 bases; junction bases outside the gene matches: 6. The CDR3 loop reads CSASGGFTYEQYF. The part of the CDR3 DNA that was read is TGCAGTGCTTCAGGGGGATTTACCTACGAG.

This clone was seen at least ten times. The sequenced fragment ends 3 residues before the CDR3 boundary, so the rest is inferred from the germline J gene. The chain combines TRBV20-1 with TRBJ2-6; TRBD1 matches 10 bases. Trimming cost V 5 bases and J 0 bases; bases outside gene matches: 7. Germline V gene sequence: CDR1 DFQATT, CDR2 SNEGSKA (reference sequence). This CDR3 is built from 17 residues. CDR3 bases read: TGCAGTGCTTGGACAGGGGGGGTAAACTCTGGGGCCAACGTC. It yields the protein CSAWTGGVNSGANV. The full CDR3 protein is CSAWTGGVNSGANVLTF.

This clone came up many times. The read halts 3 residues ahead of the CDR3 end, with the missing end drawn from the germline J gene. The chain recombines TRBV10-3 with TRBJ2-3, with 8 bases lining up with TRBD2. The germline V gene has CDR1 ENHRY and CDR2 SYGVKD. The trim removed 2 bases at V and 0 bases at J, leaving 4 bases unmatched. The length of the CDR3 is 16 residues. The chain's CDR3 is CAISELSGASTDTQYF. The sequenced part of the CDR3 DNA is TGTGCCATCAGTGAGCTTAGCGGGGCTAGCACAGATACG.

This clone was picked up many times. The missing CDR3 end, 3 residues past where the read stops, is filled in from the germline J gene. The rearrangement uses TRBV19 and TRBJ2-5; possibly TRBD1 for D (6 bases). Germline V lookup: CDR1 LNHDA, CDR2 SQIVND (reference sequence). V shed 1 base and J shed 2 bases, with 11 bases lying between them. This CDR3 is built from 15 residues. Partial CDR3 DNA: TGTGCCAGTAGTATAGGAAAGGGGGTGCAAGAGACC. The encoded protein is CASSIGKGVQET. The CDR3, in full, reads CASSIGKGVQETQYF.

This clone was detected a few times. The read gets to within 3 residues of the CDR3 end, and the germline J gene fills in the rest. The rearrangement links TRBV11-3 to TRBJ2-7; D is ambiguous. CDR1 is SGHNT and CDR2 is YENEEA in the germline V gene. V gave up 3 bases and J gave up 4 bases, with 4 bases separating them. The CDR3 has 11 residues. This chain's CDR3 is CASSFSYEQYF. CDR3 DNA (partial): TGTGCCAGCAGCTTTAGTTACGAG.

This clone has at least ten counts. Read sequence stops 3 residues before the CDR3 end, and the germline J gene provides the missing end. The chain carries TRBV4-1 and TRBJ2-5; D remains ambiguous. CDR3 size: 16 residues. CDR1 MGHRA and CDR2 YSYEKL come from the germline V gene. Trimming stripped 4 bases from V and 4 bases from J, with 19 bases between. The sequenced CDR3 bases are TGCGCCAGCAGCCGAGATCAAAAGCGAAAAACAGAGACC. This sequence encodes CASSRDQKRKTET. The entire CDR3 protein is CASSRDQKRKTETQYF.

This clone appeared many times. The missing CDR3 end, 3 residues past where the read stops, is filled in from the germline J gene. The genes are TRBV19 and TRBJ1-2, with D possibly being TRBD1 (6 bases). The CDR3 sequence is 13 residues long. V gave up 6 bases and J gave up 2 bases, with 10 bases separating them. In germline, CDR1 is LNHDA, CDR2 SQIVND (reference sequence). The sequenced part of the CDR3 DNA is TGTGCCAGTAGATCGACAGGCAACTATGGC. Translation: CASRSTGNYG. The full CDR3 protein is CASRSTGNYGYTF.

Details on this clone: The read terminates 3 residues before the CDR3 end, so the remaining end is supplied by the germline J gene. The chain recombines TRBV18 with TRBJ1-1; possibly TRBD1 for D (6 bases). This CDR3 has 14 amino acids. The germline V and J ends were trimmed by 3 bases and 3 bases, with 11 bases remaining between them. The germline gives CDR1 KGHSH, CDR2 LQKENI. The sequenced part of the CDR3 DNA is TGTGCCAGCTCACCGAACAGGGCGGACACTGAA. Translation: CASSPNRADTE. The whole CDR3 is CASSPNRADTEAFF.

At least ten counts were recorded for this clone. Coverage ceases 3 residues before the CDR3 finishes, and the germline J gene fills in the end. The chain links TRBV12-5 to TRBJ2-1; the D gene is possibly TRBD2 (6 bases). Germline CDR1 and CDR2: LGHNT and FRNRAP. The CDR3 is 15 residues long. Trimming removed 1 base at V and 1 base at J, with 8 bases between. CDR3 DNA (partial): TGTGCTAGTGGTTTGGCGGGGGATTCCTACAATGAG. This translates into CASGLAGDSYNE. The whole CDR3 sequence reads CASGLAGDSYNEQFF.

This clone was detected many times. One end of the junction fails to match germline, which may point to a read error. The read ends 3 residues shy of where the CDR3 ends; the end is completed using the germline J gene. This chain joins TRBV30 and TRBJ2-2; 9 bases are a match to TRBD2. The germline gives CDR1 GTSNPN, CDR2 SVGIG (reference sequence). The CDR3 consists of 15 residues. The CDR3 loop is CAWSGLAANIGELFF. Incomplete CDR3 DNA: TGTGCCTGGAGTGGACTAGCGGCGAACATCGGGGAG. Combining the CDR3 with reference TRBV30 and TRBJ2-2 gives the whole variable domain SQTIHQWPATLVQPVGSPLSLECTVEGTSNPNLYWYRQAAGRGLQLLFYSVGIGQISSEVPQNLSASRPQDRQFILSSKKLLLSDSGFYLCAWSGLAANIGELFFGEGSRLTVL.

This clone was found many times. The read terminates 3 residues before the CDR3 end, so the remaining end is supplied by the germline J gene. The chain joins TRBV3-1 (or the pseudogene TRBV3-2) to TRBJ2-3; the match to TRBD2 covers 9 bases. J lost 4 bases, V lost 5 bases, and 10 bases had no gene match. CDR3 size: 16 residues. The germline V gene encodes CDR1 LGHDT and CDR2 YNNKEL (reference sequence). CDR3 DNA, as far as it was read: TGTGCCAGCAGCGAAGGAGCGGGGGGAATACCAGATACG. It yields the protein CASSEGAGGIPDT. Given in full, the CDR3 is CASSEGAGGIPDTQYF.

This clone was recorded many times. The CDR3 end is not reached by the read, which stops 3 residues before it; the germline J gene fills it in. V and J are TRBV19 and TRBJ1-1, with 7 nucleotides matching TRBD1. This CDR3 contains 12 residues. Per germline, CDR1 LNHDA and CDR2 SQIVND (reference sequence). The CDR3 reads CASSIIGGKAFF. The sequenced CDR3 bases are TGTGCCAGTAGTATAATAGGGGGCAAG.

This clone was detected many times. The read is 3 residues too short to cover the CDR3 end, so that end is filled in from the germline J gene. This sequence joins TRBV20-1 and TRBJ2-1; a possible D gene is TRBD2 (6 bases). The V end was cut by 6 bases, the J end by 9 bases, with 24 bases between. The CDR3 has 15 residues. Germline-derived CDR1 and CDR2 are DFQATT and SNEGSKA (reference sequence). The sequenced CDR3 bases are TGCAGTGCGCGAGGAGGGCTCCGGAGAGGTGGTGAG. Protein: CSARGGLRRGGE. The CDR3 as a whole reads CSARGGLRRGGEQFF.

This clone was seen ten or more times. The CDR3 goes on 3 residues after the read ends, and that part is filled in from the germline J gene. The rearrangement joins TRBV28 to TRBJ1-1; 9 nucleotides match TRBD1. The CDR3 consists of 14 residues. Germline loops: CDR1 MDHEN, CDR2 SYDVKM. J was trimmed by 1 base and V by 6 bases; bases with no gene match: 3. The CDR3 reads CASSETGGNTEAFF. The sequenced CDR3 bases are TGTGCCAGCAGCGAGACAGGGGGGAACACTGAA.

This clone was counted ten times or more. The read ends 3 residues shy of where the CDR3 ends; the end is completed using the germline J gene. The V and J genes are TRBV28 and TRBJ1-1; D is unclear. V gave up 4 bases and J gave up 7 bases, with 10 bases separating them. The CDR3 consists of 12 residues. CDR1 is MDHEN and CDR2 is SYDVKM in the germline V gene. The CDR3 sequence is CASSSGLLEAFF. The CDR3 bases that were read are TGTGCCAGCAGTTCTGGACTCCTTGAA. The full variable domain, in which reference TRBV28 and TRBJ1-1 provide the parts outside the CDR3, is DVKVTQSSRYLVKRTGEKVFLECVQDMDHENMFWYRQDPGLGLRLIYFSYDVKMKEKGDIPEGYSVSREKKERFSLILESASTNQTSMYLCASSSGLLEAFFGQGTRLTVV.

This clone was found many times. The read stops 3 residues short of the end of the CDR3; the missing end is completed from the germline J gene. The chain uses TRBV2 and TRBJ2-1; possible D gene TRBD1, 7 bases. Trimming removed 6 bases from V and 7 bases from J, with 10 bases in between. This CDR3 is built from 12 residues. The germline CDR1 and CDR2 sequences are SNHLY and FYNNEI. This chain's CDR3 is CASRPGGNEQFF. Partial CDR3 DNA: TGTGCCAGCAGACCAGGGGGGAATGAG.

This clone was seen ten or more times. The read halts 3 residues ahead of the CDR3 end, with the missing end drawn from the germline J gene. The chain carries TRBV29-1 and TRBJ2-7, with 10 bases matching TRBD2. The CDR3 runs to 13 residues. Germline assignment: CDR1 SQVTM and CDR2 ANQGSEA. V gave up 6 bases and J gave up 4 bases; unmatched junction bases: 6. The sequenced CDR3 bases are TGCAGCGTAGCGGGAGGGGAGCGGTACGAG. Translation: CSVAGGERYE. The whole CDR3 protein is CSVAGGERYEQYF.

Ten or more counts support this clone. The observed sequence ends 3 residues before the CDR3 terminus, with the missing tail filled in from the germline J gene. The chain has TRBV9 and TRBJ1-1; 9 bases line up with TRBD1. The germline gives CDR1 SGDLS, CDR2 YYNGEE. The CDR3 covers 18 residues. V was pared by 3 bases and J by 1 base, with 13 bases of the junction left unmatched. Incomplete CDR3 DNA: TGTGCCAGCAGCGGGGGACAGGGTAATTGGGTGTCGAACACTGAA. It encodes CASSGGQGNWVSNTE. The entire CDR3 reads CASSGGQGNWVSNTEAFF.

The CDR3 region is CASSEDRATEAFF. The part of the CDR3 DNA that was read is TGTGCCAGCTCAGAAGACAGGGCGACTGAA. The chain recombines TRBV18 with TRBJ1-1, with 7 bases matching TRBD1. The CDR3 end lies 3 residues beyond the end of the read and is filled in from the germline J gene. Per the germline V gene, CDR1 is KGHSH and CDR2 is LQKENI. The CDR3 extends over 13 amino acids. V was clipped by 5 bases and J by 5 bases; unmatched bases: 5.

In this sample, this clone turned up many times. Partial CDR3 DNA: TGCAGTGCTGTCGGGACAGGGGGATACGAG. Amino acid sequence: CSAVGTGGYE. The entire CDR3 reads CSAVGTGGYEQYF. The chain is built from TRBV20-1 and TRBJ2-7; 11 bases are shared with TRBD1. The DNA ends 3 residues before the CDR3 does, and the rest of the CDR3 is filled in from the germline J gene. With V trimmed by 5 bases and J by 4 bases, 4 bases remained unmatched. CDR1 is DFQATT and CDR2 is SNEGSKA in the germline V gene (reference sequence). This CDR3 contains 13 residues.

This clone was observed many times. The read ends 3 residues shy of where the CDR3 ends; the end is completed using the germline J gene. The J gene is TRBJ1-1, the V gene TRBV5-4; the match to TRBD1 covers 8 bases. The CDR3 is 13 amino acids. V was pared by 3 bases and J by 7 bases, with 5 bases of the junction left unmatched. Germline values: CDR1 SGHNT, CDR2 YYREEE (reference sequence). The sequenced part of the CDR3 DNA is TGTGCCAGCAGCTGGACAGGGACGTTTGAA. Translation gives CASSWTGTFE. From start to end, the CDR3 is CASSWTGTFEAFF.

Ten or more counts support this clone. The CDR3 end falls 3 residues outside the read, so it is completed with the germline J gene. Other DNA variants within this sample encode the same CDR3. The rearrangement links TRBV6-2 or TRBV6-3 to TRBJ2-3, with 11 bases aligning to TRBD2. Germline-derived CDR1 and CDR2 are MNHEY and SVGEGT. CDR3 size: 16 residues. V lost 4 bases, J lost 5 bases, and 8 bases stayed unmatched. The sequenced CDR3 bases are TGTGCCAGCAGTTCCCTAGCGGGAGGTTTGGAAGATACG. This gives the protein CASSSLAGGLEDT. The full CDR3 protein reads CASSSLAGGLEDTQYF.

In its sample, this clone was seen many times. The CDR3 extends 3 residues past the end of the read, so its final part is completed from the germline J gene. V is TRBV6-1 and J is TRBJ1-3; D remains ambiguous. Germline V gene sequence: CDR1 MNHNS, CDR2 SASEGT. CDR3 size: 15 residues. V lost 4 bases to trimming and J lost 0 bases, with 10 bases between them. The CDR3 spells CASSARAISGNTIYF. The part of the CDR3 DNA that was read is TGTGCCAGCAGTGCGCGGGCTATCTCTGGAAACACC.

In its sample, this clone was seen many times. The CDR3 goes on 3 residues after the read ends, and that part is filled in from the germline J gene. This chain uses TRBV28 with TRBJ2-1, with 11 nucleotides matching TRBD2. V lost 7 bases to trimming and J lost 4 bases; unmatched junction nucleotides: 3. The CDR3 sequence is 14 residues long. Germline CDR1 and CDR2: MDHEN and SYDVKM. CDR3 amino acids: CASIAGGRYNEQFF. The DNA read from the CDR3 is TGTGCCAGCATAGCGGGAGGGCGGTACAATGAG.

This clone was counted ten times or more. The CDR3 goes on 3 residues after the read ends, and that part is filled in from the germline J gene. V gene TRBV7-9 combines with J gene TRBJ1-2, with D perhaps matching TRBD1 (5 bases). Germline V CDR1 and CDR2: SEHNR, FQNEAQ (reference sequence). Trimming took off 8 bases at V and 1 base at J, with 17 bases between the two ends. The CDR3 is made up of 15 amino acids. The sequenced CDR3 bases are TGTGCCAGCGGTATTAGGGGTTCGGATAACTATGGC. Protein: CASGIRGSDNYG. The whole CDR3 protein reads CASGIRGSDNYGYTF. Full variable domain (rest looked up from reference TRBV7-9 and TRBJ1-2): DTGVSQNPRHKITKRGQNVTFRCDPISEHNRLYWYRQTLGQGPEFLTYFQNEAQLEKSRLLSDRFSAERPKGSFSTLEIQRTEQGDSAMYLCASGIRGSDNYGYTFGSGTRLTVV.

Ten or more counts support this clone. The read halts 3 residues ahead of the CDR3 end, with the missing end drawn from the germline J gene. The V gene is TRBV7-2, the J gene TRBJ2-3; D may be TRBD2 (6 bases). CDR1 is SGHTA, CDR2 FQGNSA, per germline. The CDR3 consists of 14 residues. Trimming pared 2 bases from V and 3 bases from J, leaving 9 bases between. Here the CDR3 reads CASSLRLGTDTQYF. Incomplete CDR3 DNA: TGTGCCAGCAGCTTAAGACTAGGGACAGATACG. The full variable domain, its missing parts supplied by reference TRBV7-2 and TRBJ2-3, is GAGVSQSPSNKVTEKGKDVELRCDPISGHTALYWYRQSLGQGLEFLIYFQGNSAPDKSGLPSDRFSAERTGGSVSTLTIQRTQQEDSAVYLCASSLRLGTDTQYFGPGTRLTVL.

This clone has ten or more counts. Coverage ceases 3 residues before the CDR3 finishes, and the germline J gene fills in the end. The genes are TRBV30 and TRBJ2-7; D is possibly TRBD2 (6 bases). Trimming removed 1 base at V and 6 bases at J, with 13 bases between. Germline V gene sequence: CDR1 GTSNPN, CDR2 SVGIG (reference sequence). The CDR3 extends over 13 amino acids. The CDR3 bases that were read are TGTGCCTGGAGTGGCGGACTAAGCCTCGAG. It codes for CAWSGGLSLE. The entire CDR3 protein is CAWSGGLSLEQYF.